This T cell receptor beta chain comes out of a study of CD8 T cells in ankylosing spondylitis. CDR1 KGHSH and CDR2 LQKENI come from the germline V gene. Trimming stripped 6 bases from V and 6 bases from J, with 15 bases between. This CDR3 comprises 13 residues. General study points: Apparently characteristic of ankylosing spondylitis blood was a TCR beta motif (about 8 highly homologous variants). Matched ankylosing spondylitis synovial fluid reportedly showed significant enrichment of disease-linked clones. Peripheral blood samples showed relatively rare disease-linked clones, and these clones were CD8+.

This clonotype was recorded many times. Its antigen remains unidentified. Construction of TCR beta libraries was performed using quantitative 5'-RACE with molecular barcodes. TCRdb reprocessed the 5' RACE reads via MiXCR and lists one record per CDR3 protein. Among roughly 250,000 distinct CDR3 sequences, 8% to 9.5% were seen once, and the ten largest hold nearly 7%. The gene calls are TRBV18 and TRBJ2-7; no definite D call. Sequencing was performed on blood, either unsorted or a sorted T cell fraction (not recorded which). The receptor comes from a male donor with ankylosing spondylitis or in good health (not recorded which). The CDR3 region is CASSPRFFGEQYF. The CDR3 DNA reads as TGTGCCAGCTCGCCGCGCTTCTTTGGCGAGCAGTACTTC.